The present entry profiles one T cell receptor (beta chain) with its context. The data stem from a study of CD8 T cells in ankylosing spondylitis. From the 5' RACE reads, TCRdb called clonotypes with MiXCR, one entry per CDR3 protein. Among around 280,000 distinct CDR3 sequences listed, approximately 20% were seen once. This CDR3 spans 11 amino acids. Deletions cut 8 bases from V and 6 bases from J, with 11 bases between. Germline CDR1 is SQVTM and CDR2 is ANQGSEA. The rearrangement joins TRBV29-1 to TRBJ2-1, with no clear D. The receptor was isolated from a male donor with ankylosing spondylitis or in good health (not recorded which). The sequenced sample was blood, either unsorted or a sorted T cell fraction (not recorded which). In nucleotides, the CDR3 is TGCAGCCTCCGGGCCCTCAATGAGCAGTTCTTC. Translation gives CSLRALNEQFF.